This TCR beta chain was captured in a study of identical twins. Points from the study as a whole: Fewer insertions were carried by abundant cord blood beta clonotypes, but none was seen in memory repertoires.

The germline CDR1 and CDR2 sequences are ENHRY and SYGVKD. V shed 4 bases, J shed 5 bases, and the junction held 1 base outside the gene matches. This CDR3 is 13 amino acids long. In every case, the donor was a healthy Caucasian. As concerns this clonotype: Its antigen remains unidentified.

cDNA carried unique molecular identifiers, and a universal primer site was added by template switching. TCRdb ran MiXCR on the 5' RACE reads and lists one entry per CDR3 protein. The sample records 550,000 to 800,000 distinct CDR3 sequences, 7.1% being singletons. In addition, the sample was reused for a study of yellow fever vaccine responses in identical twins. That paper adds: Reportedly, the response of twins' T cells to the vaccine seemed partly convergent, partly personalized.

The TCR was taken from a young woman in good health. Source material: PBMCs. The J gene is TRBJ2-1, the V gene TRBV10-3; the match to TRBD2 covers 8 bases. CDR3 in amino acids: CAISVTSDNEQFF. The DNA for the CDR3 is TGTGCCATCAGTGTGACTAGCGACAATGAGCAGTTCTTC.